This TCR beta chain emerged from a study of T cell responses to AZD1222 COVID-19 vaccine. This table comes from immunoSEQ multiplex PCR, and its TCRdb copy is limited to in-frame clones, with some not included. This sample carries roughly 120,000 clones, nearly 90% of them seen once, and the ten largest clones take roughly 3.2%. Germline CDR1 LNHNV, CDR2 YYDKDF (reference sequence). Losses at the gene ends were 8 bases for V and 1 base for J; bases not matched to a gene: 8. This CDR3 is built from 16 residues. This clone was seen a single time. Its antigen is as yet unknown. Study results and caveats: Donors in the cohort were predominantly white British and more often female, and clonal diversity was possibly underestimated.

The chain is built from TRBV15 and TRBJ2-2; 9 nucleotides agree with TRBD2. The sample in question was peripheral blood, obtained on day 0 of AZD1222 vaccination. This TCR was sampled from an adult in good health. The CDR3 loop reads CATSSGGRLNTGELFF. DNA for the CDR3: TGTGCCACCTCCAGCGGGGGGCGACTGAACACCGGGGAGCTGTTTTTT. Drawing the rest from reference TRBV15 and TRBJ2-2, the complete variable domain is DAMVIQNPRYQVTQFGKPVTLSCSQTLNHNVMYWYQQKSSQAPKLLFHYYDKDFNNEADTPDNFQSRRPNTSFCFLDIRSPGLGDTAMYLCATSSGGRLNTGELFFGEGSRLTVL.